This T cell receptor (beta chain) stems from a study of molecular identifiers for immune sequencing clone quantification. Turning to this clonotype: This may be a read error, as it is one base from a much larger clone.

Germline values: CDR1 MNHEY, CDR2 SVGEGT. This CDR3 has 16 amino acids. MiXCR was run by TCRdb on the PCR reads, yielding one entry per CDR3 protein. The table has more than 95,000 distinct CDR3 sequences, less than 25% seen once. Sequenced input: naive CD8+ T cells from blood, with Jurkat cell RNA spiked in. Subset of the sample: FACS-sorted CD8+CD4-CCR7+CD45RA+ naive T cells. The genes are TRBV6-2 or TRBV6-3 and TRBJ1-6; D possibly corresponds to TRBD1 (6 bases). This TCR was sampled from a human donor in good health. Some libraries in this study had Jurkat cell RNA spiked in. CDR3 residues: CASSSPGVRDNSPLRF. The CDR3 region has the DNA TGTGCCAGCAGTTCCCCAGGGGTAAGGGATAATTCACCCCTCCGCTTT.